This TCR beta chain was retrieved from a study of cytomegalovirus exposure and HLA in healthy donors. To note about this clone: Antigen specificity is unknown.

Vbeta (60) and Jbeta (13) primers were used in the PCR. Clones were sequenced by immunoSEQ multiplex PCR, and TCRdb holds only the in-frame ones, with some missing. The sample carries over 100,000 clones, about two thirds recorded once. General study points: Analysis was carried out at a later point, and it linked a missense DCLRE1C variant to TCR beta V- and J-gene trimming.

This CDR3 contains 15 residues. The V and J ends lost 5 bases and 7 bases respectively, with 20 bases between them. The germline CDR1 and CDR2 sequences are SEHNR and FQNEAQ (reference sequence). This clonotype originated in a woman in her sixties or seventies in good health and CMV-seropositive. The chain couples TRBV7-9 to TRBJ1-2, with D maybe TRBD1 (5 bases). Input material: PBMCs. In nucleotides, the CDR3 is TGTGCCAGCAGCAAGGACAACCCCTCTCTTGGTGGCTACACCTTC. Protein sequence: CASSKDNPSLGGYTF.